The 18 T cell receptor beta chains in this list originate from one sample, sequenced in a study of tumor-infiltrating lymphocytes in primary liver carcinoma. Using a constant-region primer together with ProtoScript II reverse transcriptase, TCR beta cDNA was made from roughly 500 ng of total RNA. TCR beta libraries came from three nested multiplex PCR rounds using slightly modified ARM-PCR. In the first two PCR rounds, TRBV1-TRBV30 forward primers were paired with a C-beta reverse primer, and each round lasted approximately 9 cycles. TCRdb re-called the multiplex PCR reads through MiXCR, storing one row per CDR3 protein. The sample carries approximately 120,000 distinct CDR3 sequences, around 60% recorded once. Starting material for RNA and DNA co-extraction consisted of roughly 17-31 mg of unsorted bulk tissue. The sequenced sample was liver tumor tissue from sampling region 3. Subset noted: tumor region T3, left-lateral pole. The receptors come from a woman aged 60-70 years with primary liver carcinoma and hepatitis B virus infection.

Remarks on this clonotype: A much larger clone differs by one base, so this may be a read error. J is TRBJ2-1 and V is TRBV7-8; the match to TRBD2 covers 9 bases. The germline CDR1 and CDR2 sequences are SGHVS and FQNEAQ. The CDR3 has 15 residues. V lost 7 bases, J lost 6 bases, and 10 bases stayed unmatched. CDR3 coding DNA: TGTGCCAGCACCAGGGCGGGGGGGGCCTGCAATGAGCAGTTCTTC. Protein: CASTRAGGACNEQFF.

The table lists this clonotype with a count of one. The conserved phenylalanine or tryptophan is not found at the CDR3 terminus, so this likely reflects a read error. The chain uses TRBV4-1 and TRBJ2-1; possibly TRBD2 for D (6 bases). The CDR3 runs 17 residues. Deletions cut 3 bases from V and 2 bases from J, with 17 bases between. Per germline, CDR1 MGHRA and CDR2 YSYEKL. The CDR3 sequence: CASSHTGVAETYNEQFL. CDR3 bases: TGCGCCAGCAGCCATACAGGAGTAGCGGAAACCTACAATGAGCAGTTCTTA.

This clonotype was picked up many times. This rearrangement joins TRBV12-3 or TRBV12-4 to TRBJ2-3; no definite D call. V lost 5 bases to trimming and J lost 2 bases, with 5 bases between them. The CDR3 loop spans 12 amino acids. CDR3 sequence: CASSPNTDTQYF. For the CDR3, the DNA is TGTGCCAGCAGTCCCAACACAGATACGCAGTATTTT.

For this clonotype: A much bigger clone sits one base away, suggesting this may be a read error. The chain couples TRBV12-3 or TRBV12-4 to TRBJ2-7, with D possibly being TRBD1 (6 bases). V lost 7 bases and J lost 1, with 14 bases in between. The CDR3 contains 14 residues. CDR3 amino acids: CASTLGTGSYEQYF. As DNA, the CDR3 is TGTGCCAGCACTTTGGGCACAGGGTCCTACGAGCAGTACTTC.

This rearrangement joins TRBV11-2 to TRBJ2-5, with D maybe TRBD2 (6 bases). CDR1 and CDR2 (germline): SGHAT, FQNNGV. V dropped 9 bases and J dropped 5 bases, with 22 bases sitting between them. The CDR3 runs 15 residues. CDR3 nucleotides: TGTGCCAGTACCACCCGGAGGACGGGAGCGGAGACCCAGTACTTC. This gives the protein CASTTRRTGAETQYF. The full variable domain, its missing parts supplied by reference TRBV11-2 and TRBJ2-5, is EAGVAQSPRYKIIEKRQSVAFWCNPISGHATLYWYQQILGQGPKLLIQFQNNGVVDDSQLPKDRFSAERLKGVDSTLKIQPAKLEDSAVYLCASTTRRTGAETQYFGPGTRLLVL.

This clonotype appeared once. The junction does not match germline at one end; this may be a read error. This chain connects TRBV5-1 to TRBJ2-5; tentatively, D is TRBD2 (6 bases). The CDR3 extends over 15 amino acids. Per the germline V gene, CDR1 is SGHRS and CDR2 is YFSETQ. The CDR3 region is CAGSLMAGTQETQYF. In DNA form, the CDR3 reads TGCGCCGGCAGCCTAATGGCAGGGACTCAAGAGACCCAGTACTTC.

Concerning this clonotype: At one boundary the junction diverges from the germline segment, which might be a read error. The V gene is TRBV11-2, the J gene TRBJ1-2; D is uncertain. The CDR3 length is 15 residues. Germline CDR1 and CDR2: SGHAT and FQNNGV. The CDR3 DNA reads TGTGCCAGCAGCCTAGAGTGGGCCAGTGCCGGTGGCTACACCTTC. It specifies CASSLEWASAGGYTF.

This clonotype has more than one count but fewer than ten. At one end the junction does not follow the germline gene, possibly because of a read error. The chain links TRBV28 to TRBJ2-1; D may be TRBD2 (6 bases). The CDR3 is 12 residues long. Per germline, CDR1 MDHEN and CDR2 SYDVKM. In DNA form, the CDR3 reads TGTGCCAGCAGTTTAATGGCGGGGCCGGCGGAGTTC. Amino acids: CASSLMAGPAEF.

The rearrangement joins TRBV6-5 to TRBJ2-6, with D hard to call. V lost 2 bases and J lost 0, with 5 bases in between. This CDR3 comprises 15 residues. The germline V gene has CDR1 MNHEY and CDR2 SVGAGI. This CDR3 is CASSYRHSGANVLTF. The CDR3 DNA follows: TGTGCCAGCAGTTACAGGCACTCTGGGGCCAACGTCCTGACTTTC.

About this clonotype: One end of the junction varies from germline; a read error may be responsible. The chain is built from TRBV6-5 and TRBJ1-2, with D possibly TRBD1 on 5 matching bases. Germline V gene sequence: CDR1 MNHEY, CDR2 SVGAGI. CDR3 length: 14 residues. The CDR3 sequence is CVSSRPGAGNGYTF. CDR3 in DNA: TGTGTCAGCAGTCGTCCCGGGGCAGGGAATGGCTACACCTTC.

The CDR3 protein is CASTSIAKTCEQYF. DNA for the CDR3: TGTGCCAGTACCTCAATAGCGAAAACCTGCGAGCAGTACTTC. V gene TRBV28 combines with J gene TRBJ2-7; D is perhaps TRBD2 (5 bases). Per the germline V gene, CDR1 is MDHEN and CDR2 is SYDVKM. This CDR3 comprises 14 residues. V lost 9 bases to trimming and J lost 6 bases, with 21 bases between them.

The chain uses TRBV28 and TRBJ2-5; 12 bases fit TRBD1. After removal of 5 bases from V and 3 bases from J, the junction contained 16 bases not matched to a gene. Germline V lookup: CDR1 MDHEN, CDR2 SYDVKM. The CDR3 extends over 19 amino acids. The CDR3, as DNA: TGTGCCAGCAGTCCTTCCCCCTCCGGGACAGGGGGCCAAAAAGAGACCCAGTACTTC. Translation: CASSPSPSGTGGQKETQYF.

Details on this clonotype: A read error may explain this, as a much larger clone is one base away. This rearrangement joins TRBV5-4 to TRBJ1-1; no reliable D call. V gave up 3 bases and J gave up 4 bases, with 13 bases separating them. The CDR3 totals 14 residues. Germline CDR1 is SGHNT and CDR2 is YYREEE (reference sequence). The CDR3 DNA sequence: TGTGCCAGCAGCTCCAGGAGCAGTCGCACTGAAGCTTTCTTT. Protein: CASSSRSSRTEAFF.

The chain is built from TRBV28 and TRBJ2-3; D remains ambiguous. Trimming removed 3 bases from V and 4 bases from J, with 20 bases in between. CDR1 is MDHEN, CDR2 SYDVKM, per germline. The CDR3 covers 17 residues. The CDR3 bases are TGTGCCAGCAGTTTCCTAAGCTTAAAGGTGGCCCCAGATACGCAGTATTTT. Protein: CASSFLSLKVAPDTQYF.

For this clonotype: A junction boundary mismatches the germline segment, possibly from a read error. The chain combines TRBV12-3 or TRBV12-4 with TRBJ1-1; D is uncertain. CDR3 length equals 13 residues. CDR3: CASGLGWNTEAFF. The DNA for the CDR3 is TGTGCCAGCGGTTTGGGCTGGAACACTGAAGCTTTCTTT.

The V gene is TRBV29-1, the J gene TRBJ2-5; weak D call: TRBD1 (6 bases). Trimming pared 8 bases from V and 2 bases from J, leaving 21 bases between. This CDR3 region has 15 residues. Germline values: CDR1 SQVTM, CDR2 ANQGSEA. The CDR3 nucleotides are TGCAGCACGGAATTAACAGGGAGAGGGCAAGAGACCCAGTACTTC. Translating gives CSTELTGRGQETQYF.

V gene TRBV7-8 combines with J gene TRBJ2-5; D is unclear. The CDR3 has 15 residues. The V and J ends lost 3 bases and 2 bases respectively, with 13 bases between them. Germline V gene sequence: CDR1 SGHVS, CDR2 FQNEAQ. This chain's CDR3 is CASSFGSGGQETQYF. The DNA of the CDR3 is TGTGCCAGCAGCTTTGGTTCGGGCGGACAAGAGACCCAGTACTTC.

In its sample, this clonotype was seen a few times. No conserved phenylalanine or tryptophan ends this CDR3, so it is likely a read error. This chain links TRBV11-2 with TRBJ2-2, with a weak D call TRBD1 (6 bases). Germline loops: CDR1 SGHAT, CDR2 FQNNGV. The CDR3 covers 14 residues. The CDR3 here is CASSLERGSGELFL. The CDR3 DNA reads as TGTGCCAGCAGCTTAGAAAGGGGGTCCGGGGAACTGTTTCTT.